The 7 T cell receptor beta chains in this list originate from one sample, sequenced in a study of T cell changes during pregnancy in multiple sclerosis. The repertoire was sequenced with immunoSEQ multiplex PCR; TCRdb's copy has only in-frame clones and lacks some. The sample holds roughly 120,000 clones, 90% to 95% seen once. Sequences were derived from peripheral blood, sampled before pregnancy. The origin of the receptors is a female donor with multiple sclerosis, enrolled in a pregnancy study.

The chain joins TRBV7-6 to TRBJ2-2; 12 nucleotides agree with TRBD2. This CDR3 has 19 residues. Germline V gene sequence: CDR1 SGHVS, CDR2 FNYEAQ. V shed 1 base, J shed 4 bases, and the junction held 10 bases outside the gene matches. CDR3 loop: CASSLDPSGRAGITGELFF. CDR3 bases: TGTGCCAGCAGCTTAGATCCTAGCGGGAGGGCCGGAATCACCGGGGAGCTGTTTTTT.

The genes are TRBV19 and TRBJ2-5; D is possibly TRBD1 (5 bases). The germline CDR1 and CDR2 sequences are LNHDA and SQIVND (reference sequence). Trimming cost V 6 bases and J 2 bases, with 16 bases left between them. This CDR3 comprises 15 residues. CDR3 protein: CASRNSDRAQETQYF. DNA for the CDR3: TGTGCCAGTAGAAATTCAGACAGAGCGCAAGAGACCCAGTACTTC. The entire variable domain, with the rest obtained from reference TRBV19 and TRBJ2-5, is as follows: DGGITQSPKYLFRKEGQNVTLSCEQNLNHDAMYWYRQDPGQGLRLIYYSQIVNDFQKGDIAEGYSVSREKKESFPLTVTSAQKNPTAFYLCASRNSDRAQETQYFGPGTRLLVL.

The V gene is TRBV27, the J gene TRBJ2-7, with D hard to call. From germline, CDR1 is MNHEY and CDR2 SMNVEV (reference sequence). The CDR3 runs 13 residues. The V end lost 5 bases, the J end lost 1 base, and 9 bases lay between the germline ends. DNA of the CDR3: TGTGCCAGCAGTATGAGTGAATCCTACGAGCAGTACTTC. It translates to CASSMSESYEQYF.

This clone was observed a few times. CDR3 residues: CSAELHNEQFF. The CDR3 nucleotides are TGCAGTGCTGAGCTGCACAATGAGCAGTTCTTC. The chain is built from TRBV20-1 and TRBJ2-1; D unresolved. Germline V CDR1 and CDR2: DFQATT, SNEGSKA (reference sequence). The CDR3 sequence is 11 residues long. V was shortened by 5 bases and J by 5 bases, with 7 bases between the two germline ends.

The chain combines TRBV20-1 with TRBJ2-5, with D unresolved. The CDR3 runs to 11 residues. V lost 6 bases and J lost 5, with 10 bases in between. Germline lookup yields CDR1 DFQATT and CDR2 SNEGSKA (reference sequence). CDR3 loop: CSAVSRETQYF. CDR3 coding DNA: TGCAGTGCCGTGTCCAGGGAGACCCAGTACTTC.

V and J are TRBV19 and TRBJ1-1, with TRBD1 identical over 9 bases. The V gene end was trimmed by 5 bases and the J gene end by 6 bases; junction bases not matched to a gene: 13. From germline, CDR1 is LNHDA and CDR2 SQIVND (reference sequence). The CDR3 totals 16 residues. CDR3 sequence: CASSFFPGQGYPEAFF. The CDR3, as DNA: TGTGCCAGTAGTTTCTTTCCGGGACAGGGTTACCCTGAAGCTTTCTTT.

This chain's CDR3 is CASSSTSGNDYEQYF. The CDR3 DNA is TGTGCCAGCAGCTCAACTAGCGGGAATGACTACGAGCAGTACTTC. The V and J genes are TRBV7-2 and TRBJ2-7; 10 nucleotides align to TRBD2. There are 15 residues in the CDR3. The germline gives CDR1 SGHTA, CDR2 FQGNSA. The V gene end was trimmed by 4 bases and the J gene end by 3 bases; junction bases not matched to a gene: 6.